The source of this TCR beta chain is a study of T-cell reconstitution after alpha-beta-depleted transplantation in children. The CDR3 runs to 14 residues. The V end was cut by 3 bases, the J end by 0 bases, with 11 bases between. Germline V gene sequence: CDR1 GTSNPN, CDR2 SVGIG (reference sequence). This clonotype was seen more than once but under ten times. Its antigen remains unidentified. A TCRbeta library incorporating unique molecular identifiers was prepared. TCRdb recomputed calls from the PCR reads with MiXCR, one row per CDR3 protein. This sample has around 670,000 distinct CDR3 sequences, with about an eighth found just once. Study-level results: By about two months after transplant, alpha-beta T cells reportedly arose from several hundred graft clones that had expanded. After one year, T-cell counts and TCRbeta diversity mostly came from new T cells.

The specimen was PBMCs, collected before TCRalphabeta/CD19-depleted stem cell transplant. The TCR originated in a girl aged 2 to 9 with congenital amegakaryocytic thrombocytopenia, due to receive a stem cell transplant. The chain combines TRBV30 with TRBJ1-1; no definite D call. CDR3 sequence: CAWSPSRMNTEAFF. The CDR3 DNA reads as TGTGCCTGGAGCCCTAGTCGGATGAACACTGAAGCTTTCTTT.